The 14 T cell receptor beta chains presented below share a single source sample, sequenced in a study of control samples from healthy donors and cancer patients. Using immunoSEQ multiplex PCR, the repertoire was profiled, and TCRdb retains in-frame clones only, with some absent. The sample lists 40,000 to 50,000 clones, about 95% occurring once. Specimen: blood. These receptors all stem from a man aged 60 to 69 in good health.

The chain combines TRBV4-1 with TRBJ1-1, with D perhaps matching TRBD1 (5 bases). Trimming pared 3 bases from V and 0 bases from J, leaving 26 bases between. The CDR3 spans 20 residues. Per germline, CDR1 MGHRA and CDR2 YSYEKL. Here the CDR3 DNA reads TGCGCCAGCAGCCAGCTAACGTCGGGACGCCGGCTCCTGGTGAACACTGAAGCTTTCTTT. Translated: CASSQLTSGRRLLVNTEAFF.

J is TRBJ2-7 and V is TRBV9; 9 positions match TRBD2. Germline V gives CDR1 SGDLS, CDR2 YYNGEE. This CDR3 is built from 13 residues. Trimming cost V 0 bases and J 11 bases; bases outside gene matches: 6. CDR3 nucleotides: TGTGCCAGCAGCGTAGACCCTAGCGGGATCAAGTACTTC. It codes for CASSVDPSGIKYF.

The rearrangement joins TRBV27 to TRBJ2-2; tentatively, D is TRBD1 (6 bases). The V end was cut by 4 bases, the J end by 5 bases, with 14 bases between. The CDR3 is made up of 15 amino acids. Germline V gene lookup returns CDR1 MNHEY and CDR2 SMNVEV (reference sequence). CDR3 sequence: CASSSPGVATGELFF. The CDR3 DNA sequence: TGTGCCAGCAGTTCCCCAGGGGTTGCGACCGGGGAGCTGTTTTTT.

The V gene is TRBV24-1, the J gene TRBJ2-1; D tentatively fits TRBD1 or TRBD2 (5 bases each). The V end lost 7 bases, the J end lost 1 base, and 13 bases lay between the germline ends. The CDR3 runs to 15 residues. Per the germline V gene, CDR1 is KGHDR and CDR2 is SFDVKD. The chain's CDR3 is CATRRDGASYNEQFF. As DNA, the CDR3 is TGTGCCACCAGAAGGGACGGTGCGTCCTACAATGAGCAGTTCTTC.

The DNA of the CDR3 is TGTGCCAGTTCTGGGTTTTTAGGGGGCCTGAACACCGGGGAGCTGTTTTTT. Residues: CASSGFLGGLNTGELFF. The J gene is TRBJ2-2, the V gene TRBV19, with TRBD1 identical over 7 bases. J was trimmed by 1 base and V by 8 bases; bases with no gene match: 13. The CDR3 is 17 residues long. Looked up from germline, CDR1 is LNHDA and CDR2 is SQIVND (reference sequence).

The chain joins TRBV10-1 to TRBJ2-2, with 7 bases that match TRBD1. This CDR3 has 16 amino acids. J was trimmed by 13 bases and V by 3 bases; bases with no gene match: 17. The germline gives CDR1 WNHNN, CDR2 SYGVQD (reference sequence). CDR3 residues: CASSDDRRDRNWGLFF. The CDR3, as DNA: TGCGCCAGCAGTGACGACCGCCGGGACAGAAATTGGGGGCTGTTTTTT.

The rearrangement links TRBV4-2 to TRBJ2-1; 7 bases fit TRBD2. This CDR3 has 13 residues. V dropped 0 bases and J dropped 12; count of bases not matched to a gene: 5. Germline CDR1 is LGHNA and CDR2 is YNFKEQ. The CDR3 loop reads CASSQEGERGQFF. The CDR3 region has the DNA TGTGCCAGCAGCCAAGAAGGTGAGCGGGGGCAGTTCTTC.

The chain uses TRBV3-1 (or the pseudogene TRBV3-2) and TRBJ2-5; TRBD2 might be the D (5 bases). Germline CDR1 reads LGHDT; CDR2 reads YNNKEL (reference sequence). The CDR3 runs to 14 residues. V was trimmed by 8 bases and J by 2 bases, leaving 15 bases between them. CDR3 sequence (DNA): TGTGCCAGCGCTCGGGCTAGCAGGCAAGAGACCCAGTACTTC. Residues: CASARASRQETQYF.

The chain combines TRBV11-2 with TRBJ2-7, with 7 bases identical to TRBD2. The germline gives CDR1 SGHAT, CDR2 FQNNGV. There are 14 residues in the CDR3. Unmatched junction bases numbered 6, after V lost 5 bases and J lost 2 bases. In DNA form, the CDR3 reads TGTGCCAGCAGCCACGCGGGAGTCGCCTACGAGCAGTACTTC. It specifies CASSHAGVAYEQYF.

The V gene is TRBV18, the J gene TRBJ2-7; 12 bases line up with TRBD1. CDR1 and CDR2 from the germline V gene are KGHSH and LQKENI. The CDR3 covers 20 residues. Unmatched junction bases numbered 19, after V lost 0 bases and J lost 7 bases. The CDR3 loop reads CASSPPLSRSGQGALGEQYF. CDR3 in DNA: TGTGCCAGCTCACCACCTCTGTCCCGATCGGGACAGGGGGCTTTGGGGGAGCAGTACTTC. Filled out from reference TRBV18 and TRBJ2-7, the complete variable domain reads NAGVMQNPRHLVRRRGQEARLRCSPMKGHSHVYWYRQLPEEGLKFMVYLQKENIIDESGMPKERFSAEFPKEGPSILRIQQVVRGDSAAYFCASSPPLSRSGQGALGEQYFGPGTRLTVT.

CDR3 loop: CASSTGLGPYEQYF. The CDR3 region has the DNA TGTGCCAGCAGTACCGGACTTGGCCCCTACGAGCAGTACTTC. The rearrangement uses TRBV6-6 and TRBJ2-7; weak D call: TRBD2 (5 bases). CDR1 is MNHNY and CDR2 is SVGAGI in the germline V gene (reference sequence). The CDR3 runs to 14 residues. The V and J ends lost 5 bases and 2 bases respectively, with 13 bases between them.

This chain connects TRBV5-1 to TRBJ1-6, with 7 bases lining up with TRBD1. This CDR3 is 15 amino acids long. Germline CDR1 is SGHRS and CDR2 is YFSETQ. The V gene end was trimmed by 6 bases and the J gene end by 5 bases; junction bases not matched to a gene: 8. The CDR3, as DNA: TGCGCCAGCACCCGGACAGGCCTCAATAATTCACCCCTCCACTTT. It translates to CASTRTGLNNSPLHF.

The rearrangement links TRBV12-3 or TRBV12-4 to TRBJ1-5; D unclear. The germline V and J ends were trimmed by 5 bases and 4 bases, with 3 bases remaining between them. This CDR3 spans 11 amino acids. The DNA of the CDR3 is TGTGCCAGCAGTCTTAATCAGCCCCAGCATTTT. It translates to CASSLNQPQHF.

V is TRBV6-5 and J is TRBJ1-2; no reliable D call. Germline CDR1 reads MNHEY; CDR2 reads SVGAGI. The V end was cut by 6 bases, the J end by 0 bases, with 8 bases between. CDR3 length equals 13 residues. CDR3 region: CASSLGANYGYTF. As DNA, the CDR3 is TGTGCCAGCAGCCTTGGGGCTAACTATGGCTACACCTTC.